This TCR beta chain came from a study of cytomegalovirus exposure and HLA in healthy donors. Overall study results and limits: Several top significant clusters appeared, in a later analysis, to be linked to common viral pathogens.

With respect to this clone: Its target is not known.

J lost 7 bases, V lost 7 bases, and 9 bases had no gene match. The CDR3 has 14 residues. CDR1 and CDR2 (germline): SNHLY, FYNNEI. The PCR ran on 60 Vbeta and 13 Jbeta primers. Repertoires were generated with immunoSEQ multiplex PCR, while TCRdb's copy carries only in-frame clones and drops some. The table shows around 250,000 clones, with around 80% occurring only once. The origin of this receptor is a woman aged 55-69 years in good health and CMV-seropositive. Sequences were obtained from PBMCs. This chain joins TRBV2 and TRBJ2-1; 8 nucleotides line up with TRBD1. The CDR3 reads CASNLQGAGNEQFF. In nucleotides, the CDR3 is TGTGCCAGCAACCTCCAGGGGGCCGGGAATGAGCAGTTCTTC.